The clone carrying this TCR beta chain occurred a few times. Its matching antigen is unknown. The sample is drawn from a study of beta chain features in type 1 diabetes. The wider study: Analysis included around 100 million sorted cells drawn from all samples.

General observations from the study: Patients' naive, central memory and regulatory TCRB repertoires appeared more alike than those of healthy donors.

The CDR3 has 15 residues. V was shortened by 9 bases and J by 3 bases, with 18 bases between the two germline ends. The germline V gene encodes CDR1 LNHDA and CDR2 SQIVND (reference sequence). Expressed TCRB transcripts were sequenced because the entire RNA isolate underwent reverse transcription. Here immunoSEQ multiplex PCR was the method, and the copy in TCRdb shows in-frame clones only, minus some. The data contain fewer than 900,000 clones, roughly a sixth of them singletons. Sample: naive CD4+ T cells from blood. This chain links TRBV19 with TRBJ2-1; D perhaps matches TRBD2 (6 bases). The receptor comes from a woman aged 18-30 years in good health. The CDR3 loop is CASQSETRGYNEQFF. The CDR3 region has the DNA TGTGCCAGCCAATCCGAGACTAGGGGCTACAATGAGCAGTTCTTC.